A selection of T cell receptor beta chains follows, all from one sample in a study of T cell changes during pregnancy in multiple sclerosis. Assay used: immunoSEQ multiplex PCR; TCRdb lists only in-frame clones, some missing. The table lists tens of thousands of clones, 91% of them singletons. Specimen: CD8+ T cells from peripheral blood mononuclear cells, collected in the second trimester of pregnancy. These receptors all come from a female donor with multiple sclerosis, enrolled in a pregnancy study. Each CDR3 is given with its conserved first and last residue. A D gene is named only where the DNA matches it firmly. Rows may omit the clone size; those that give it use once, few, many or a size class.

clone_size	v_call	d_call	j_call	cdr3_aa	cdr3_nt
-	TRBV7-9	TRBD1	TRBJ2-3	CASSFGQGADTQYF	TGTGCCAGCAGCTTTGGACAGGGGGCCGATACGCAGTATTTT
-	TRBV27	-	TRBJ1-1	CASGKGGYTEAFF	TGTGCCAGCGGGAAGGGGGGGTACACTGAAGCTTTCTTT
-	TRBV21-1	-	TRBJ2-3	CASSLRTIAGSDTSTDTQYF	TGTGCCAGCAGCCTCCGGACTATTGCGGGCAGCGACACCAGCACAGATACGCAGTATTTT
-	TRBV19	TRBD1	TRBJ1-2	CATESRQGYYGYTF	TGTGCCACCGAATCCAGACAGGGATATTATGGCTACACCTTC
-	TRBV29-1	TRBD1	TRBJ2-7	CSVRTGIYSEQYF	TGCAGCGTGAGGACAGGGATTTATTCCGAGCAGTACTTC
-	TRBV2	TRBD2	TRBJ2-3	CAGEREDSTDTQYF	TGTGCCGGTGAGCGGGAGGACAGCACAGATACGCAGTATTTT
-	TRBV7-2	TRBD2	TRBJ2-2	CASSFPASGANTGELFF	TGTGCCAGCAGCTTTCCAGCCAGCGGGGCGAACACCGGGGAGCTGTTTTTT
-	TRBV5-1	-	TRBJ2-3	CASSWGADTQYF	TGCGCCAGCAGCTGGGGAGCGGATACGCAGTATTTT
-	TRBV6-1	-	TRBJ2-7	CASRNTGYYEQYF	TGTGCCAGCAGAAATACAGGGTACTACGAGCAGTACTTC
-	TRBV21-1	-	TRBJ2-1	CASSKFGRGHNEQFF	TGTGCCAGCAGCAAATTCGGCAGGGGCCACAATGAGCAGTTCTTC
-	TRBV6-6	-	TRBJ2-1	CASQGGEQFF	TGTGCCAGCCAGGGGGGTGAGCAGTTCTTC
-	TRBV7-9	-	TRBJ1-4	CASTGVGEKLFF	TGTGCCAGCACAGGGGTTGGGGAAAAACTGTTTTTT
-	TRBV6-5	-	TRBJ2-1	CASSYLLRSSFNEQFF	TGTGCCAGCAGTTATCTTTTACGGAGCTCGTTCAATGAGCAGTTCTTC
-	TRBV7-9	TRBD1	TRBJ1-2	CASSAGTGFGYGYTF	TGTGCCAGCAGCGCCGGGACAGGTTTTGGTTATGGCTACACCTTC
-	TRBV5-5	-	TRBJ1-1	CASSLNVKSRGNTEAFF	TGTGCCAGCAGCTTGAACGTTAAGTCCAGGGGGAACACTGAAGCTTTCTTT
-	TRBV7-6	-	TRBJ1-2	CASSLETGANYGYTF	TGTGCCAGCAGCTTAGAGACGGGAGCTAACTATGGCTACACCTTC
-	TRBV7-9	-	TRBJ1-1	CASSPRDTKNTEAFF	TGTGCCAGCAGTCCCCGGGACACAAAGAACACTGAAGCTTTCTTT
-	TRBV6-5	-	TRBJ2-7	CASKLTARTTEEQYF	TGTGCCAGCAAACTTACGGCGCGGACTACGGAGGAGCAGTACTTC
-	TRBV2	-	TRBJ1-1	CASTRPETGNTEAFF	TGTGCCAGCACCCGCCCCGAGACAGGGAACACTGAAGCTTTCTTT
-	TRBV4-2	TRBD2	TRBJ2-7	CASSQDGTSGISYEQYF	TGTGCCAGCAGCCAAGATGGGACTAGCGGGATCTCCTACGAGCAGTACTTC
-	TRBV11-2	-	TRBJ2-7	CASSLPTGTSDYEQYF	TGTGCCAGCAGCCTTCCTACCGGGACATCAGACTACGAGCAGTACTTC
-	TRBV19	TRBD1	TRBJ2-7	CASSIWAGGIYEQYF	TGTGCCAGTAGTATATGGGCAGGGGGCATCTACGAGCAGTACTTC
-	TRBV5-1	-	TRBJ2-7	CASSPQEGLAYEQYF	TGCGCCAGCAGCCCACAGGAGGGGTTGGCCTACGAGCAGTACTTC
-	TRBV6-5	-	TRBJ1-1	CASSPGQGAEAFF	TGTGCCAGCAGCCCCGGGCAGGGCGCTGAAGCTTTCTTT
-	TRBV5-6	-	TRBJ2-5	CASSLGGLLETQYF	TGTGCCAGCAGCTTGGGGGGACTCCTAGAGACCCAGTACTTC
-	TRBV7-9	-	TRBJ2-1	CASSLTSYNEQFF	TGTGCCAGCAGCTTAACAAGTTACAATGAGCAGTTCTTC
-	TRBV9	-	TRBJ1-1	CASSPWTMGEAFF	TGTGCCAGCAGCCCATGGACAATGGGTGAAGCTTTCTTT
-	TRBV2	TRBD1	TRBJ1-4	CASRALLDRAGEKLFF	TGTGCCAGCCGGGCCCTCCTTGACAGGGCGGGTGAAAAACTGTTTTTT
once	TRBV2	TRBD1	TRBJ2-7	CASSPGQGPSYEQYF	TGTGCCAGCAGTCCTGGACAGGGCCCCTCCTACGAGCAGTACTTC
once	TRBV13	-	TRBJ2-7	CASSLGARGPYEQYF	TGTGCCAGCAGCTTAGGGGCCAGGGGCCCCTACGAGCAGTACTTC
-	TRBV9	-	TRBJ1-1	CASSVLRVDTEAFF	TGTGCCAGCTCCGTTTTGAGGGTAGACACTGAAGCTTTCTTT
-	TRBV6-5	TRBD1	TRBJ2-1	CASSYRTGGDNEQFF	TGTGCCAGCAGTTACAGGACAGGGGGGGACAATGAGCAGTTCTTC
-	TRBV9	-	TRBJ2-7	CASSPRDVHEQYF	TGTGCCAGCAGCCCCCGGGATGTCCACGAGCAGTACTTC
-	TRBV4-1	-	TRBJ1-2	CASSLIETALDGYTF	TGCGCCAGCAGCCTAATTGAGACTGCGTTAGATGGCTACACCTTC
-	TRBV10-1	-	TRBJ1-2	CASSDGQYGYTF	TGCGCCAGCAGTGATGGGCAGTATGGCTACACCTTC
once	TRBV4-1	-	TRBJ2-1	CASSRERDTNADNEQFF	TGCGCCAGCAGCCGAGAGAGGGACACGAACGCAGACAATGAGCAGTTCTTC
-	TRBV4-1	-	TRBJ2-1	CASSQGLPGLEYNEQFF	TGCGCCAGCAGCCAAGGCCTTCCGGGACTCGAGTACAATGAGCAGTTCTTC
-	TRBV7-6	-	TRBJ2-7	CASSFRAGTYEQYF	TGTGCCAGCAGCTTTCGAGCTGGTACCTACGAGCAGTACTTC
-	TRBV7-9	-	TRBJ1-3	CASSLEGVGNTIYF	TGTGCCAGCAGCTTAGAAGGGGTCGGAAACACCATATATTTT
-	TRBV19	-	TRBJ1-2	CASSIGTLYGYTF	TGTGCCAGTAGTATAGGGACACTCTATGGCTACACCTTC
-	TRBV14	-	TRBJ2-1	CASSPGQVEQFF	TGTGCCAGCAGCCCCGGCCAGGTTGAGCAGTTCTTC
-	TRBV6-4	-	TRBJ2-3	CASSDGAGGDRDTQYF	TGTGCCAGCAGTGACGGTGCGGGCGGGGATCGGGATACGCAGTATTTT
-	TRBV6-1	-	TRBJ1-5	CASSAQGEGNQPQHF	TGTGCCAGCAGCGCACAGGGTGAAGGCAATCAGCCCCAGCATTTT
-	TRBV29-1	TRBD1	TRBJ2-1	CSVADRGGYNEQFF	TGCAGCGTTGCGGACAGGGGTGGGTACAATGAGCAGTTCTTC